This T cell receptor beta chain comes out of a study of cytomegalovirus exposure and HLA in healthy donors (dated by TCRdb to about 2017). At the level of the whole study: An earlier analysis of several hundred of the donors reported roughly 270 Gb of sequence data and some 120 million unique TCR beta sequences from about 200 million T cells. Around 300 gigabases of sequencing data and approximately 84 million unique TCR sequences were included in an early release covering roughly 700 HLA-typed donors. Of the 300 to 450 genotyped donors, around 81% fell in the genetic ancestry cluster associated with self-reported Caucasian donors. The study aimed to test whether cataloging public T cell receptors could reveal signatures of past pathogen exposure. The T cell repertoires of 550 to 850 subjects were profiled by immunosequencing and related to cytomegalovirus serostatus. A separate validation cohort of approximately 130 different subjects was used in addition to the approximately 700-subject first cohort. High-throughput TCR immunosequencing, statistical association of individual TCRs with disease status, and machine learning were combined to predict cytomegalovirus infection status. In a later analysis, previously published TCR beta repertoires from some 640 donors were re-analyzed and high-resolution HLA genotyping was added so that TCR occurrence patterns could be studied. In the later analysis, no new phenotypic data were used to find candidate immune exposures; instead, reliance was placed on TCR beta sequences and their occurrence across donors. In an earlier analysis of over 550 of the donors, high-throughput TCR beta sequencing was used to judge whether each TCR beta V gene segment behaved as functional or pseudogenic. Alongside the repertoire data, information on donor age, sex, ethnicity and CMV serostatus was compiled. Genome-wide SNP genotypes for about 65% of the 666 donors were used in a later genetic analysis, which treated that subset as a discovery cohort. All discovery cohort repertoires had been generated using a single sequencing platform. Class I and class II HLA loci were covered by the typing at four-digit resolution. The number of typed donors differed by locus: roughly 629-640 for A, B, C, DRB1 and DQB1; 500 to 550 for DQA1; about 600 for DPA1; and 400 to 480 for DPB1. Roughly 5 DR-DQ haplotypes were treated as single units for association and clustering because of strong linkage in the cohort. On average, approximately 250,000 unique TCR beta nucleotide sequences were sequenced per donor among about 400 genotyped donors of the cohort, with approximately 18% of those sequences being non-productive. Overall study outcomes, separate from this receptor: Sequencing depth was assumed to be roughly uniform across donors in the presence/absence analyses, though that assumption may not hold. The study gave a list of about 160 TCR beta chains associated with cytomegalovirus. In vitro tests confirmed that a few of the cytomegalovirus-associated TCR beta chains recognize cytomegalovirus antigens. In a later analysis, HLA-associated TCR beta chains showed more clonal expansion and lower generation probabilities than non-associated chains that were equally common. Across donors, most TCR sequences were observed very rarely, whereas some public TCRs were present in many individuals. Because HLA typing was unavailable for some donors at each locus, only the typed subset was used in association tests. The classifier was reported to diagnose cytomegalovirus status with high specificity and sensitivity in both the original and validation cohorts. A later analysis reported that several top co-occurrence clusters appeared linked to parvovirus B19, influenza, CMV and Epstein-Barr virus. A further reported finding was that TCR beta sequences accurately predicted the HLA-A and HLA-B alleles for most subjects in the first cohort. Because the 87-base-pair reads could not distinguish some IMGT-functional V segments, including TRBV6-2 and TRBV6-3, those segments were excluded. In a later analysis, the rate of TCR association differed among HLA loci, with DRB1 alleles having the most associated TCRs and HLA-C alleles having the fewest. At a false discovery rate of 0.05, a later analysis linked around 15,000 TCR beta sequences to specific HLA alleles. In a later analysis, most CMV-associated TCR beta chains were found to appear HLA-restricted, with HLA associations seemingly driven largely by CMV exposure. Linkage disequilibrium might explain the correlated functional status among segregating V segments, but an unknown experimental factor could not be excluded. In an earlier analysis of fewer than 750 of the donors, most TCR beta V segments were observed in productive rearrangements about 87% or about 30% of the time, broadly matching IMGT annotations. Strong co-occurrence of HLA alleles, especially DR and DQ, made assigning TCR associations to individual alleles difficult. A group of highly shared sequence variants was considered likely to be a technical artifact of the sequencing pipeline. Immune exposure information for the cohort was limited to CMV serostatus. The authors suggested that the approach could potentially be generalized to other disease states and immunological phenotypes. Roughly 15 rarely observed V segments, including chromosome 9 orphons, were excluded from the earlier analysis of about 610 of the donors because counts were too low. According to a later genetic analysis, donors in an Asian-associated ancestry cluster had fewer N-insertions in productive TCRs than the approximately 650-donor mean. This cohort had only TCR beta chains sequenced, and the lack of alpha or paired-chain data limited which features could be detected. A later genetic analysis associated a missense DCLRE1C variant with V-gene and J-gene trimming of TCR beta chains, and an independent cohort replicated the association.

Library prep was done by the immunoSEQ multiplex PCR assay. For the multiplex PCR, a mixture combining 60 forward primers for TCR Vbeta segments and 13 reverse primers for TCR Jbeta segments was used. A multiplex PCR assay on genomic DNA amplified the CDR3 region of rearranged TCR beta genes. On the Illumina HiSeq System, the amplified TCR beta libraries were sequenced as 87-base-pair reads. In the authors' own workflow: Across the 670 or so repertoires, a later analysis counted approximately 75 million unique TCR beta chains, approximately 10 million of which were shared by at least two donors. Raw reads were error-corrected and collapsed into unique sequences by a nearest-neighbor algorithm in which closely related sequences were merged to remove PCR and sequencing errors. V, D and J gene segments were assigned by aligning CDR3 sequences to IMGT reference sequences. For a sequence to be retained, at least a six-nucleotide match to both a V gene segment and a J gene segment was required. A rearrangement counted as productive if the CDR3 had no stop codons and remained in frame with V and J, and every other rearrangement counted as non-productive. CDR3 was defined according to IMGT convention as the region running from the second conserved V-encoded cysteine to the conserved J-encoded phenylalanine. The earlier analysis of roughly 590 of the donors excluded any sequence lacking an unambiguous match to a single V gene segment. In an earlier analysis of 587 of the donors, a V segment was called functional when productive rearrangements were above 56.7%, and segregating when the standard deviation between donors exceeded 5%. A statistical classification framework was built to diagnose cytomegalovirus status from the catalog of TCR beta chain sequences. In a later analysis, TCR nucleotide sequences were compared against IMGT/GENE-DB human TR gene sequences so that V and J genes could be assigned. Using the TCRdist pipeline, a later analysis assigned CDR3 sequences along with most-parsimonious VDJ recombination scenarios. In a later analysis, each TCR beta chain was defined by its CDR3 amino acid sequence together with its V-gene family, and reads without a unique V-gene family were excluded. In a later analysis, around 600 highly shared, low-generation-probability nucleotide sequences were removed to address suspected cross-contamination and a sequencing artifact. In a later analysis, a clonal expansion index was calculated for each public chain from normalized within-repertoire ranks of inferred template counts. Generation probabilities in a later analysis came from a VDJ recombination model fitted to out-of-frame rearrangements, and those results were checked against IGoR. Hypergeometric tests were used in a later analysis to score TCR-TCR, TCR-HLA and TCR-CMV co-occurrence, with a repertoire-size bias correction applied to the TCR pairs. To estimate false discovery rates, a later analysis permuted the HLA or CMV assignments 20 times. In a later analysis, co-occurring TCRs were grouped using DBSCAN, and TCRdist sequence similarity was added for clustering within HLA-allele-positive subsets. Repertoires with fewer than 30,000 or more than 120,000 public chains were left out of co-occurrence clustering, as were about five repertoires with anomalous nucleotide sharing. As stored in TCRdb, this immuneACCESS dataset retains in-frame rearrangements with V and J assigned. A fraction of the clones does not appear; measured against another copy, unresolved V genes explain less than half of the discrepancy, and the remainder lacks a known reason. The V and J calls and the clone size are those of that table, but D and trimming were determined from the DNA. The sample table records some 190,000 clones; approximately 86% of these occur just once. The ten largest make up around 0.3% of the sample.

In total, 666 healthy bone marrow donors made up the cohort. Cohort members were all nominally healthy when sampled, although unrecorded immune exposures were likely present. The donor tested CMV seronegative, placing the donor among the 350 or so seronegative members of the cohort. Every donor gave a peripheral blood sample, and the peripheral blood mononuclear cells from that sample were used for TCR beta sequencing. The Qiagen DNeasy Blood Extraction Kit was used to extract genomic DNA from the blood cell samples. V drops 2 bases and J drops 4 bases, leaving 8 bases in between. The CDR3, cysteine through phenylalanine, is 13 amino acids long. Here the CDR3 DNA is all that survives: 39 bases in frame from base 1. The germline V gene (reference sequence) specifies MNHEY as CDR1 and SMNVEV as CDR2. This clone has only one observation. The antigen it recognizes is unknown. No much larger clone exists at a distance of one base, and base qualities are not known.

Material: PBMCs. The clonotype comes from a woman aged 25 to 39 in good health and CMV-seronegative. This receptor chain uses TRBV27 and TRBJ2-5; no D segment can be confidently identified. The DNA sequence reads TGTGCCAGCAGTTTACGACAAGGAGAGACCCAGTACTTC. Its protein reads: CASSLRQGETQYF.